One sample yielded the 31 T cell receptor beta chains listed below, sequenced in a study of cytomegalovirus exposure and HLA in healthy donors. Primers for the PCR totalled 60 Vbeta and 13 Jbeta. Profiled with immunoSEQ multiplex PCR; TCRdb holds only in-frame clones, not every one. The table has 100,000 to 150,000 clones, approximately 80% seen once; the top ten hold around 13%. The sequenced sample was PBMCs. The receptors originated from a woman aged 40 to 50 in good health and CMV-seropositive.

The chain has TRBV5-1 and TRBJ2-3, with D possibly TRBD2 on 5 matching bases. Germline V gene sequence: CDR1 SGHRS, CDR2 YFSETQ. Trimming left V 5 bases short and J 6 bases short, with 22 bases between. CDR3 length equals 16 residues. CDR3 region: CASSPAVSSGGDTQYF. The DNA of the CDR3 is TGCGCCAGCAGTCCCGCGGTCAGCTCAGGAGGCGATACGCAGTATTTT.

The V gene is TRBV10-1, the J gene TRBJ2-3, with TRBD2 as a possible D gene (5 bases). CDR1 and CDR2 (germline): WNHNN, SYGVQD (reference sequence). Trimming removed 7 bases at V and 1 base at J, with 12 bases between. The CDR3 has 14 residues. The CDR3 DNA is TGCGCCAGCAACCAAACTAGGCGCACAGATACGCAGTATTTT. This gives the protein CASNQTRRTDTQYF.

The chain has TRBV30 and TRBJ2-7, with TRBD2 as a possible D gene (5 bases). The CDR3 consists of 14 residues. V lost 5 bases to trimming and J lost 0 bases, with 14 bases between them. Germline V gene lookup returns CDR1 GTSNPN and CDR2 SVGIG (reference sequence). This CDR3 is CAWEGSSFSYEQYF. The CDR3 region has the DNA TGTGCCTGGGAGGGCAGCTCTTTCTCCTACGAGCAGTACTTC.

The rearrangement uses TRBV9 and TRBJ2-1, with D perhaps TRBD2 (5 bases). The V end lost 3 bases, the J end lost 2 bases, and 12 bases lay between the germline ends. Germline loops: CDR1 SGDLS, CDR2 YYNGEE. The CDR3 contains 15 residues. The CDR3 here is CASSDGSGTYNEQFF. Here the CDR3 DNA reads TGTGCCAGCAGCGATGGAAGCGGCACCTACAATGAGCAGTTCTTC. Together with reference TRBV9 and TRBJ2-1, the CDR3 gives the full variable domain: DSGVTQTPKHLITATGQRVTLRCSPRSGDLSVYWYQQSLDQGLQFLIQYYNGEERAKGNILERFSAQQFPDLHSELNLSSLELGDSALYFCASSDGSGTYNEQFFGPGTRLTVL.

The rearrangement uses TRBV19 and TRBJ2-7; 10 nucleotides agree with TRBD2. The J segment lost 1 base and the V segment lost 4 bases, leaving 1 base of the junction unmatched. The CDR3 contains 14 residues. The germline gives CDR1 LNHDA, CDR2 SQIVND (reference sequence). Here the CDR3 DNA reads TGTGCCAGTAGTAAACTAGCGGGATCCTACGAGCAGTACTTC. Protein: CASSKLAGSYEQYF. The full variable domain, completed using reference TRBV19 and TRBJ2-7, is DGGITQSPKYLFRKEGQNVTLSCEQNLNHDAMYWYRQDPGQGLRLIYYSQIVNDFQKGDIAEGYSVSREKKESFPLTVTSAQKNPTAFYLCASSKLAGSYEQYFGPGTRLTVT.

This clone was counted between two and nine times. The V gene is TRBV27, the J gene TRBJ1-4, with a weak D call TRBD1 (5 bases). CDR1 and CDR2 (germline): MNHEY, SMNVEV (reference sequence). V gave up 3 bases and J gave up 4 bases, with 12 bases separating them. The CDR3 covers 15 residues. CDR3 in amino acids: CASSFYDSYNEKLFF. CDR3 coding DNA: TGTGCCAGCAGTTTTTATGACAGCTATAATGAAAAACTGTTTTTT.

The chain recombines TRBV6-1 with TRBJ2-5; 12 nucleotides line up with TRBD2. Germline V lookup: CDR1 MNHNS, CDR2 SASEGT. With 6 bases clipped from V and 4 bases from J, the junction kept 6 bases outside the gene matches. This CDR3 comprises 15 residues. DNA of the CDR3: TGTGCCAGCAGAGTGACTAGCGGGAGATCAGAGACCCAGTACTTC. Its protein product is CASRVTSGRSETQYF.

The CDR3 DNA sequence: TGTGCCAGCAACGGACAGGGCCAAGAGACCCAGTACTTC. Translated: CASNGQGQETQYF. V and J are TRBV25-1 and TRBJ2-5; 8 nucleotides agree with TRBD1. Losses at the gene ends were 7 bases for V and 1 base for J; bases not matched to a gene: 2. Germline CDR1 reads MGHDK; CDR2 reads SYGVNS. The CDR3 length is 13 residues. Combining the CDR3 with reference TRBV25-1 and TRBJ2-5 gives the whole variable domain EADIYQTPRYLVIGTGKKITLECSQTMGHDKMYWYQQDPGMELHLIHYSYGVNSTEKGDLSSESTVSRIRTEHFPLTLESARPSHTSQYLCASNGQGQETQYFGPGTRLLVL.

V and J are TRBV5-4 and TRBJ2-1; 9 nucleotides line up with TRBD2. J lost 5 bases, V lost 0 bases, and 15 bases had no gene match. CDR1 and CDR2 (germline): SGHNT, YYREEE (reference sequence). This CDR3 is built from 19 residues. The CDR3 protein is CASSLGGVSGAGGDNEQFF. The DNA for the CDR3 is TGTGCCAGCAGCTTGGGTGGTGTTTCAGGAGCGGGAGGAGACAATGAGCAGTTCTTC.

V usage is TRBV9 and J usage is TRBJ2-1; no definite D call. The CDR3 totals 15 residues. The germline V gene encodes CDR1 SGDLS and CDR2 YYNGEE. V dropped 0 bases and J dropped 2 bases, with 9 bases sitting between them. The DNA of the CDR3 is TGTGCCAGCAGCGTAGGTCGGCTAGCCTACAATGAGCAGTTCTTC. Protein sequence: CASSVGRLAYNEQFF.

The V gene is TRBV19, the J gene TRBJ1-5; D ambiguous. V lost 5 bases to trimming and J lost 1 base, with 9 bases between them. Looked up from germline, CDR1 is LNHDA and CDR2 is SQIVND (reference sequence). CDR3 size: 14 residues. The DNA of the CDR3 is TGTGCCAGTAGTGCCGGGAAGAGCAATCAGCCCCAGCATTTT. It yields the protein CASSAGKSNQPQHF.

The rearrangement joins TRBV7-8 to TRBJ2-7, with D perhaps matching TRBD1 (5 bases). The CDR3 runs 14 residues. V gave up 5 bases and J gave up 3 bases, with 14 bases separating them. From germline, CDR1 is SGHVS and CDR2 FQNEAQ. CDR3 sequence reads: CASSARPGNYEQYF. CDR3 in DNA: TGTGCCAGCAGCGCGCGTCCAGGGAACTACGAGCAGTACTTC.

The chain has TRBV19 and TRBJ2-7; D may be TRBD1 (8 bases). Germline CDR1 reads LNHDA; CDR2 reads SQIVND (reference sequence). The V and J ends lost 11 bases and 5 bases respectively, with 16 bases between them. CDR3 length equals 12 residues. The CDR3 nucleotides read TGTGCCCGGGGGGACAGGAAAAACGAGCAGTACTTC. Translation: CARGDRKNEQYF.

This clone was recorded only once. The chain carries TRBV28 and TRBJ2-2; 7 positions agree with TRBD2. Unmatched junction bases numbered 3, after V lost 2 bases and J lost 6 bases. The CDR3 runs 14 residues. Germline V lookup: CDR1 MDHEN, CDR2 SYDVKM. The CDR3 sequence: CASSLLRGAGELFF. As DNA, the CDR3 is TGTGCCAGCAGTTTACTCCGGGGGGCCGGGGAGCTGTTTTTT.

The chain couples TRBV5-1 to TRBJ2-5; D might be TRBD2 (5 bases). This CDR3 region has 13 residues. V lost 3 bases and J 1 base, leaving 7 bases between the germline ends. Germline CDR1 and CDR2: SGHRS and YFSETQ. The DNA for the CDR3 is TGCGCCAGCAGCTACGGGGTCCAAGAGACCCAGTACTTC. It encodes CASSYGVQETQYF.

The gene calls are TRBV5-1 and TRBJ2-5; maybe TRBD2 (6 bases). Looked up from germline, CDR1 is SGHRS and CDR2 is YFSETQ. Trimming took off 5 bases at V and 5 bases at J, with 19 bases between the two ends. CDR3 length: 15 residues. CDR3 bases: TGCGCCAGCAGTCCCGCGGGTAGCGGAAGGGAGACCCAGTACTTC. Its protein is CASSPAGSGRETQYF.

The chain employs TRBV7-9 and TRBJ1-2, with TRBD1 matching over 7 bases. Trimming cost V 1 base and J 8 bases; bases outside gene matches: 4. The CDR3 consists of 13 residues. CDR1 and CDR2 from the germline V gene are SEHNR and FQNEAQ (reference sequence). The CDR3 region is CASSLEDRRGYTF. CDR3 nucleotides: TGTGCCAGCAGCTTAGAGGACAGGCGGGGCTACACCTTC.

The chain has TRBV28 and TRBJ2-5; 14 bases match TRBD2. Germline CDR1 is MDHEN and CDR2 is SYDVKM. J lost 6 bases, V lost 5 bases, and 11 bases had no gene match. The length of the CDR3 is 17 residues. The CDR3 here is CASSVTHGTSGRKTQYF. The DNA of the CDR3 is TGTGCCAGCAGTGTGACTCATGGGACTAGCGGGAGAAAGACCCAGTACTTC.

V gene TRBV28 combines with J gene TRBJ2-3; D is uncertain. This CDR3 has 13 residues. Per germline, CDR1 MDHEN and CDR2 SYDVKM. The germline V and J ends were trimmed by 4 bases and 3 bases, with 8 bases remaining between them. DNA of the CDR3: TGTGCCAGCAGTTCCCCCCAGACAGATACGCAGTATTTT. Its protein is CASSSPQTDTQYF.

This clone has only one observation. The CDR3 region has the DNA TGCGCCAGCAGCTCGGGGACTAGCAATGAGCAGTTCTTC. Amino acid sequence: CASSSGTSNEQFF. The J gene is TRBJ2-1, the V gene TRBV5-1, with TRBD2 identical over 8 bases. After removal of 3 bases from V and 6 bases from J, the junction contained 2 bases not matched to a gene. This CDR3 has 13 residues. Germline V gene lookup returns CDR1 SGHRS and CDR2 YFSETQ.

This clone has a handful of counts. This chain links TRBV4-1 with TRBJ1-2, with unresolved D. This CDR3 region has 15 residues. The V end lost 0 bases, the J end lost 0 bases, and 8 bases lay between the germline ends. In germline, CDR1 is MGHRA, CDR2 YSYEKL. Here the CDR3 reads CASSQDTSTNYGYTF. The DNA of the CDR3 is TGCGCCAGCAGCCAAGATACATCAACTAACTATGGCTACACCTTC.

V usage is TRBV5-1 and J usage is TRBJ2-1, with 7 bases fitting TRBD2. In germline, CDR1 is SGHRS, CDR2 YFSETQ. V was pared by 0 bases and J by 7 bases, with 7 bases of the junction left unmatched. The CDR3 spans 15 residues. For the CDR3, the DNA is TGCGCCAGCAGCTTGGTGGGAGGGCCGGGTAATGAGCAGTTCTTC. It translates to CASSLVGGPGNEQFF.

This chain uses TRBV5-1 with TRBJ2-1, with TRBD2 identical over 11 bases. Trimming removed 5 bases from V and 9 bases from J; junction bases left unmatched: 7. The CDR3 covers 14 residues. Per germline, CDR1 SGHRS and CDR2 YFSETQ. CDR3 nucleotide sequence: TGCGCCAGCAGAGGAACTAGCGGGAGTTCTGAGCAGTTCTTC. It specifies CASRGTSGSSEQFF.

The chain employs TRBV28 and TRBJ1-2; 9 bases are a match to TRBD1. This CDR3 is 14 amino acids long. V shed 6 bases and J 4 bases; nucleotides not matched to a gene: 6. CDR1 is MDHEN, CDR2 SYDVKM, per germline. CDR3 coding DNA: TGTGCCAGCAGCTCCGGGACAGGGTCCTATGGCTACACCTTC. Translation: CASSSGTGSYGYTF.

This rearrangement joins TRBV7-9 to TRBJ2-3; 8 bases line up with TRBD2. CDR1 is SEHNR, CDR2 FQNEAQ, per germline (reference sequence). The CDR3 spans 15 residues. The trim removed 2 bases at V and 1 base at J, leaving 2 bases unmatched. Here the CDR3 DNA reads TGTGCCAGCAGCTTAACAGCGGGAGGCACAGATACGCAGTATTTT. This translates into CASSLTAGGTDTQYF.

This chain links TRBV10-3 with TRBJ2-7; 10 bases are shared with TRBD2. There are 15 residues in the CDR3. Unmatched junction bases numbered 5, after V lost 6 bases and J lost 0 bases. The V gene's germline CDR1 is ENHRY and CDR2 SYGVKD. CDR3 sequence reads: CAISATSGASYEQYF. The CDR3 DNA reads TGTGCCATCAGCGCTACTAGCGGGGCCTCCTACGAGCAGTACTTC.

This clone was detected once. The chain uses TRBV28 and TRBJ2-7; no reliable D call. The CDR3 is made up of 12 amino acids. Germline loops: CDR1 MDHEN, CDR2 SYDVKM. The V end was cut by 5 bases, the J end by 2 bases, with 7 bases between. The CDR3 reads CASSPPTYEQYF. In DNA, the CDR3 is TGTGCCAGCAGTCCCCCCACCTACGAGCAGTACTTC.

The chain employs TRBV19 and TRBJ2-1, with D possibly matching TRBD2 (6 bases). CDR3 length: 17 residues. The germline CDR1 and CDR2 sequences are LNHDA and SQIVND (reference sequence). The V gene lost 5 bases and the J gene lost 3 bases, with 20 bases spanning the gap. Here the CDR3 DNA reads TGTGCCAGTAGTCCTCAGGGACTCCTGAGTATCTACAATGAGCAGTTCTTC. It codes for CASSPQGLLSIYNEQFF.

The chain employs TRBV11-2 and TRBJ2-7; TRBD2 might be the D (7 bases). Germline V gives CDR1 SGHAT, CDR2 FQNNGV. The CDR3 has 15 amino acids. Deletions cut 3 bases from V and 3 bases from J, with 15 bases between. The CDR3 here is CASSLVGGLGYEQYF. As DNA, the CDR3 is TGTGCCAGCAGCTTGGTCGGGGGGCTAGGCTACGAGCAGTACTTC.

The chain carries TRBV6-7 and TRBJ2-1, with D unresolved. TRBV6-7 is an ORF for which the function is uncertain. Trimming cost V 2 bases and J 7 bases, with 9 bases left between them. This CDR3 has 13 residues. DNA for the CDR3: TGTGCCAGCAGTTACCCGTCGCGGAATGAGCAGTTCTTC. This gives the protein CASSYPSRNEQFF.

The chain recombines TRBV19 with TRBJ1-4; maybe TRBD1 (5 bases). The CDR3 runs to 13 residues. Trimming removed 10 bases at V and 6 bases at J, with 15 bases between. CDR1 and CDR2 from the germline V gene are LNHDA and SQIVND (reference sequence). The CDR3 nucleotides read TGTGCCACAAACCAGGGAGGAGATGAAAAACTGTTTTTT. Protein product: CATNQGGDEKLFF.